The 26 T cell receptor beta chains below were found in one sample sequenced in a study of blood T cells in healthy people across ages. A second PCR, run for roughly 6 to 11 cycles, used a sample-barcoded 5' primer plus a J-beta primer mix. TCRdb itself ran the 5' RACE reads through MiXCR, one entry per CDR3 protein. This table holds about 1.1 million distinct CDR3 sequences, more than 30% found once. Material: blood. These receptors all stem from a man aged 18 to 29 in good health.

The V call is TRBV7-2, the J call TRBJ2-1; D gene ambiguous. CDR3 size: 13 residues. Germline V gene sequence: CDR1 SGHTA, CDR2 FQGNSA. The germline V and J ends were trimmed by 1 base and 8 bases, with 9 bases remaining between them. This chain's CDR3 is CASSLEERYEQFF. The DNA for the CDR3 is TGTGCCAGCAGCTTAGAAGAGAGGTATGAGCAGTTCTTC.

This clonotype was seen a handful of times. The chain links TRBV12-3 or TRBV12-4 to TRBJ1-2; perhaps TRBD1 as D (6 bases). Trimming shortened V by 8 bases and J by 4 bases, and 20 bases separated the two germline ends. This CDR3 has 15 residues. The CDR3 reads CASLSLGGGVYGYTF. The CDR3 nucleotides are TGTGCCAGCCTATCTCTGGGGGGGGGCGTCTATGGCTACACCTTC.

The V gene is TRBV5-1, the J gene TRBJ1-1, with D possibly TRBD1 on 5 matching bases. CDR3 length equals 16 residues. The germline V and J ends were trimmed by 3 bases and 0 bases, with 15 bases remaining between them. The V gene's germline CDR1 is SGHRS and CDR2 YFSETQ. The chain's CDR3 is CASSWRQSAMNTEAFF. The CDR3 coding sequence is TGCGCCAGCAGCTGGAGACAGTCCGCTATGAACACTGAAGCTTTCTTT.

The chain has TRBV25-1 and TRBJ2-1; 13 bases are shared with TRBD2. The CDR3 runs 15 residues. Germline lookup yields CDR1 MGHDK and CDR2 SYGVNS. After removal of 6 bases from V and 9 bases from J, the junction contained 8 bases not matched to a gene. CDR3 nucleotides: TGTGCCAGCAGAGGGACTAGCGGGGTTCTGAGTGAGCAGTTCTTC. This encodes CASRGTSGVLSEQFF.

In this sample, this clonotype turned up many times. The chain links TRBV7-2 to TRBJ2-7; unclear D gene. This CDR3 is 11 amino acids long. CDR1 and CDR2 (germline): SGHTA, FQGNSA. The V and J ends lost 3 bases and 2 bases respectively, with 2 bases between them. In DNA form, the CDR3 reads TGTGCCAGCAGCTTTACCTACGAGCAGTACTTC. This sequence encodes CASSFTYEQYF.

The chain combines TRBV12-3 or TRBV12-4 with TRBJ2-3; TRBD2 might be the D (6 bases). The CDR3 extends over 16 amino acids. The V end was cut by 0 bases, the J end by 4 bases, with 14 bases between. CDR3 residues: CASSLAGRGGSDTQYF. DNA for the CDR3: TGTGCCAGCAGTTTAGCGGGACGGGGAGGCTCAGATACGCAGTATTTT.

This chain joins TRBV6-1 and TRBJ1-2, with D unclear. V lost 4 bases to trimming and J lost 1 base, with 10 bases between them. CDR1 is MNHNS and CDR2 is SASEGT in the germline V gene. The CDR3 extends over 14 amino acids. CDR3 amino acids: CASSASSINYGYTF. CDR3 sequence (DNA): TGTGCCAGCAGTGCAAGCAGCATTAACTATGGCTACACCTTC.

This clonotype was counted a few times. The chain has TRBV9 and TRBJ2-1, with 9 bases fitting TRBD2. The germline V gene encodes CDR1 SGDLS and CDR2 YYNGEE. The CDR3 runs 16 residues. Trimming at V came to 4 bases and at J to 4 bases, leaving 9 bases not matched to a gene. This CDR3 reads CASSLRAGGTYNEQFF. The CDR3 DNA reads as TGTGCCAGCAGCCTCCGTGCGGGGGGGACGTACAATGAGCAGTTCTTC.

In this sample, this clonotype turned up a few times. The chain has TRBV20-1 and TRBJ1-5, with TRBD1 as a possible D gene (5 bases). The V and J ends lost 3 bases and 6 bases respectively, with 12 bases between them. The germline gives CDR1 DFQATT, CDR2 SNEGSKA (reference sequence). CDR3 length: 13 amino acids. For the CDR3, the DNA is TGCAGTGCTAGGCCGGACGGGGGTCAGCCCCAGCATTTT. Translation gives CSARPDGGQPQHF.

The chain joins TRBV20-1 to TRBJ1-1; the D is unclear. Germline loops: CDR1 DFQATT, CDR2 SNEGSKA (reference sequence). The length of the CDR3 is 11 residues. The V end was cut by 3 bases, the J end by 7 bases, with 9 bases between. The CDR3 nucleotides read TGCAGTGCTAGCGTAGCCTTTGAAGCTTTCTTT. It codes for CSASVAFEAFF.

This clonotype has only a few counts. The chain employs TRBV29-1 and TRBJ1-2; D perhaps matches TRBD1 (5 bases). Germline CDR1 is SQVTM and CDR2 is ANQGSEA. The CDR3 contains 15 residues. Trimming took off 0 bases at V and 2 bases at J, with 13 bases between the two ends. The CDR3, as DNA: TGCAGCGTTGAAGATTCTTGGGGGTTAAACTATGGCTACACCTTC. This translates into CSVEDSWGLNYGYTF.

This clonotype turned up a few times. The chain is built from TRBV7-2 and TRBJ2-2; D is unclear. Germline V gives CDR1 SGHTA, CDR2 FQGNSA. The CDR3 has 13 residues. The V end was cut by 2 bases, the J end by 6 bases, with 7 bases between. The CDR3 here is CASSLNVAGELFF. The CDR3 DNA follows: TGTGCCAGCAGCTTAAATGTGGCCGGGGAGCTGTTTTTT.

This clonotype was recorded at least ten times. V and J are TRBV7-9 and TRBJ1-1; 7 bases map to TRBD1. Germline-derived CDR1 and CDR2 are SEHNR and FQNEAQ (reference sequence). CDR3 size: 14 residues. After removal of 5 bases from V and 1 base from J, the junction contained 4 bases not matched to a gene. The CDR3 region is CASSTGTENTEAFF. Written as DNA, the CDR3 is TGTGCCAGCAGCACCGGGACAGAGAACACTGAAGCTTTCTTT.

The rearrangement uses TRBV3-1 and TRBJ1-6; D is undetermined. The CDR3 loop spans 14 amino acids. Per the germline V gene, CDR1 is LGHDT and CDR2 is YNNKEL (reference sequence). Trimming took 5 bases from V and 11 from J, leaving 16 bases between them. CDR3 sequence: CASSSTSISPPLHF. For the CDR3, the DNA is TGTGCCAGCAGCTCGACGAGTATCTCTCCACCCCTCCACTTT.

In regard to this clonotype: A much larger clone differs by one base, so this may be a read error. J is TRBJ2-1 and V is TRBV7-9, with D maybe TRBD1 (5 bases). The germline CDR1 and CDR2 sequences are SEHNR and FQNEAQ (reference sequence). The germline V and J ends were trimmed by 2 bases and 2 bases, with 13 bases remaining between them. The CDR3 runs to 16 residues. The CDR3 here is CASSLRGRVTYNEQFF. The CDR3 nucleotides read TGTGCCAGCAGCTTACGCGGCAGGGTGACCTACAATGAGCAGTTCTTC. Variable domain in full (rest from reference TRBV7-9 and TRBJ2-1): DTGVSQNPRHKITKRGQNVTFRCDPISEHNRLYWYRQTLGQGPEFLTYFQNEAQLEKSRLLSDRFSAERPKGSFSTLEIQRTEQGDSAMYLCASSLRGRVTYNEQFFGPGTRLTVL.

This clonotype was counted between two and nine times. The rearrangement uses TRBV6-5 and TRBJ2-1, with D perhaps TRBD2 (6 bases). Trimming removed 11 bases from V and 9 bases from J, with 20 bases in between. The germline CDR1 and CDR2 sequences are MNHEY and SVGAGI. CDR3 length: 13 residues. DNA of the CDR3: TGTGCCGTTCACCGGGACTCGGGAAGTGAGCAGTTCTTC. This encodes CAVHRDSGSEQFF.

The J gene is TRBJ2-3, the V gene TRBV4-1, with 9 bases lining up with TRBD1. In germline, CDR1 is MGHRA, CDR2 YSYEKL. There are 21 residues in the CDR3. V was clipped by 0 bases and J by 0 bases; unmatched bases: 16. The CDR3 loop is CASSQDWTGDISLDSTDTQYF. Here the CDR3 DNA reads TGCGCCAGCAGCCAAGATTGGACAGGGGATATCTCTCTGGATAGCACAGATACGCAGTATTTT.

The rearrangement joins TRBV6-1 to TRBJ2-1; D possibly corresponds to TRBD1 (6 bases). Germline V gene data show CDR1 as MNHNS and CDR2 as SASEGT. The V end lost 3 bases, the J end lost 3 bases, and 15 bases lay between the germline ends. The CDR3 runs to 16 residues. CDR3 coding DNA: TGTGCCAGCAGTGAGCTGAACAGGGTTCGCTACAATGAGCAGTTCTTC. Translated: CASSELNRVRYNEQFF.

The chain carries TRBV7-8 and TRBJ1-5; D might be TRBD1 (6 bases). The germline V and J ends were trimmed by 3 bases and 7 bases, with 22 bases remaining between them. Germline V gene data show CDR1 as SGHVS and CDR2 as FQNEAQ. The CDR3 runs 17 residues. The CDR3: CASSFGSGDIGSQPQHF. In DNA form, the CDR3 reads TGTGCCAGCAGCTTCGGTTCAGGGGACATCGGGTCCCAGCCCCAGCATTTT.

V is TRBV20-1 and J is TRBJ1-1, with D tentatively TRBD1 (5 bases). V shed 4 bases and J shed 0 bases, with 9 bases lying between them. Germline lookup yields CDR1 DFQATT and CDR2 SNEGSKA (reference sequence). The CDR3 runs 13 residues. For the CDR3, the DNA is TGCAGTGCTAATCAGGGCGTGAACACTGAAGCTTTCTTT. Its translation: CSANQGVNTEAFF.

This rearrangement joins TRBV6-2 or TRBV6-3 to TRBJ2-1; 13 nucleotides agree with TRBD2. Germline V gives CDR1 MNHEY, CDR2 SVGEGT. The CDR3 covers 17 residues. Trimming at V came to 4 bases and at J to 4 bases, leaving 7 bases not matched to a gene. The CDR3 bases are TGTGCCAGCAGTTCCGGACTAGCGGGAGTCGGGTACAATGAGCAGTTCTTC. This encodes CASSSGLAGVGYNEQFF.

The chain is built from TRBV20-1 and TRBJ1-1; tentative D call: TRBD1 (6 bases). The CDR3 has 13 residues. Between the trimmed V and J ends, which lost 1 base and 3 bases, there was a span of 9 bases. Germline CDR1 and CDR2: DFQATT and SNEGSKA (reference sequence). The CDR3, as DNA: TGCAGTGCTAGAGGGGCAGGGGACACTGAAGCTTTCTTT. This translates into CSARGAGDTEAFF.

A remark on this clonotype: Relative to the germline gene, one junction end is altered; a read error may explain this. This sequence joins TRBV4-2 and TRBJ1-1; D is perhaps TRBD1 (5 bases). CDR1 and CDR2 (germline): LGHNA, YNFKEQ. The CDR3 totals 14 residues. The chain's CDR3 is CACSQARENTEAFF. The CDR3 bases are TGTGCCTGCAGCCAAGCCAGGGAGAACACTGAAGCTTTCTTT.

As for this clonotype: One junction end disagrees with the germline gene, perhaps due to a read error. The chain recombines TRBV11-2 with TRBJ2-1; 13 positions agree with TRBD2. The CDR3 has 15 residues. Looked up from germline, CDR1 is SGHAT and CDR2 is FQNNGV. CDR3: CVSSLGTSGVNEQFF. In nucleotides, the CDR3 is TGTGTCAGCAGCTTAGGGACTAGCGGGGTTAATGAGCAGTTCTTC. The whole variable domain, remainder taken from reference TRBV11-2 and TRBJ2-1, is EAGVAQSPRYKIIEKRQSVAFWCNPISGHATLYWYQQILGQGPKLLIQFQNNGVVDDSQLPKDRFSAERLKGVDSTLKIQPAKLEDSAVYLCVSSLGTSGVNEQFFGPGTRLTVL.

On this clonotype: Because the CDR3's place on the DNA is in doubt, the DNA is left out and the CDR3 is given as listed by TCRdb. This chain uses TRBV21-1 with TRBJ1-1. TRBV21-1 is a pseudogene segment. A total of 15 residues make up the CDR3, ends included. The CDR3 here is CASSKVAGGNTEAFF.

CDR3 sequence: CASSPTEYEKTQYF. CDR3 in DNA: TGTGCCAGCAGTCCCACAGAGTACGAAAAGACCCAGTACTTC. This chain joins TRBV6-6 and TRBJ2-7; D gene ambiguous. The end of the DNA fits TRBJ2-5 better, so the J call may be wrong. The CDR3 totals 14 residues. CDR1 and CDR2 (germline): MNHNY, SVGAGI (reference sequence).